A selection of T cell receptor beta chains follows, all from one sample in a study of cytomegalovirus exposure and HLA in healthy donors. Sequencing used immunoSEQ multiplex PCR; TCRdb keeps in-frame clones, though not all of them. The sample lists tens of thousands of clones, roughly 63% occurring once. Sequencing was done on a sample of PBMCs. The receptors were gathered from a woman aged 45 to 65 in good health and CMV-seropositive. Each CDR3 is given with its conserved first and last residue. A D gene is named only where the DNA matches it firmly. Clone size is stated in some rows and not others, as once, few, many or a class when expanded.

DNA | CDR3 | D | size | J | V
TGTGCCATCGAAGACAGTACCTCCTACGAGCAGTACTTC | CAIEDSTSYEQYF | - | - | TRBJ2-7 | TRBV10-3
TGTGCCACCAGCAGGGACATTGACAGGATTCATTCACCCCTCCACTTT | CATSRDIDRIHSPLHF | - | - | TRBJ1-6 | TRBV15
TGTGCCAGTAAACCCGGGGGGAACACTGAAGCTTTCTTT | CASKPGGNTEAFF | - | - | TRBJ1-1 | TRBV19
TGTGCCAGCAAGACAGAGAACACCGGGGAGCTGTTTTTT | CASKTENTGELFF | - | - | TRBJ2-2 | TRBV27
TGTGCCAGCAGCGGTCGGACTAGCGGGGGCCTAGTACCCCAGTACTTC | CASSGRTSGGLVPQYF | TRBD2 | - | TRBJ2-5 | TRBV7-2
TGCGCCAGCAGTGATGGGGGGGGATCTGTCGGAGATACGCAGTATTTT | CASSDGGGSVGDTQYF | TRBD2 | - | TRBJ2-3 | TRBV10-1
TGTGCCAGCAGCTTAGAGGCCGGCACAGATACGCAGTATTTT | CASSLEAGTDTQYF | - | few | TRBJ2-3 | TRBV11-3
TGTGCCAGCAGCCCCGAGAGGGGGCCGGGTGCTTTCTTT | CASSPERGPGAFF | TRBD1 | - | TRBJ1-1 | TRBV13
TGTGCCAGCCGTAGCGGGGGGGCCGGGGATACGCAGTATTTT | CASRSGGAGDTQYF | TRBD2 | - | TRBJ2-3 | TRBV7-3
TGTGCCTGGAGAGGCCCCGGGACAGCGAGGAATGAAAAACTGTTTTTT | CAWRGPGTARNEKLFF | TRBD1 | once | TRBJ1-4 | TRBV30
TGTGCCAGCAGCTCTGGAGGGAACACTGAAGCTTTCTTT | CASSSGGNTEAFF | - | - | TRBJ1-1 | TRBV7-9
TGTGCCAGCAGGCGATCTAGCACAGATACGCAGTATTTT | CASRRSSTDTQYF | - | - | TRBJ2-3 | TRBV27
TGTGCCAGCTCACCTATGGACAGGGGGAATGAAAAACTGTTTTTT | CASSPMDRGNEKLFF | TRBD1 | - | TRBJ1-4 | TRBV18
TGTGCCAGCAGGACGACAGCAAACTCCTACGAGCAGTACTTC | CASRTTANSYEQYF | - | few | TRBJ2-7 | TRBV2
TGTGCCAGCAGTATTAGCGGGGGGGGGTCCGAGCAGTTCTTC | CASSISGGGSEQFF | TRBD2 | once | TRBJ2-1 | TRBV6-5
TGTGCCAGCAGCCCGGAGTCGGCCCACGAGCAGTACTTC | CASSPESAHEQYF | - | few | TRBJ2-7 | TRBV7-8
TGTGCCAGCAGCTTAACTCAATTCTACGAGCAGTACTTC | CASSLTQFYEQYF | - | - | TRBJ2-7 | TRBV7-2
TGCAGCGTGCAAGATTCGGGACAGGGGATCACTGAAGCTTTCTTT | CSVQDSGQGITEAFF | TRBD1 | - | TRBJ1-1 | TRBV29-1
TGTGCCAGCAGTCCGCGGACAGGGAGAAATTCACCCCTCCACTTT | CASSPRTGRNSPLHF | TRBD1 | - | TRBJ1-6 | TRBV6-5
TGTGCCTGGAGTGCTAGCGGGGGTAATCATTTGTATTTT | CAWSASGGNHLYF | TRBD2 | few | TRBJ2-3 | TRBV30
TGTGCCGACCAACAGGGGGCAAGGACCGCTAGCAATCAGCCCCAGCATTTT | CADQQGARTASNQPQHF | TRBD1 | - | TRBJ1-5 | TRBV7-2
TGCGCCAGCAGCCAAGATAGTGGCAGCAACTCGGGTGGCTACACCTTC | CASSQDSGSNSGGYTF | - | few | TRBJ1-2 | TRBV4-3
TGTGCCAGCAGTTATCGTGTGAGAGGTACGCAGTATTTT | CASSYRVRGTQYF | - | - | TRBJ2-3 | TRBV6-5
TGTGCCACCAGCCCGGTTAGTGGGAGTCCCGCTCAGCCCCAGCATTTT | CATSPVSGSPAQPQHF | - | once | TRBJ1-5 | TRBV15
TGTGCCAGCAGTGACGCGTTACCGGGACAGGGCCTGTCTGGGGCCAACGTCCTGACTTTC | CASSDALPGQGLSGANVLTF | TRBD1 | - | TRBJ2-6 | TRBV6-4
TGTGCCAGCAGCGTAGGAGGGCGGGGGTCCTATAATTCACCCCTCCACTTT | CASSVGGRGSYNSPLHF | - | - | TRBJ1-6 | TRBV9
TGTGCCAGCAGCTTAACGGGGGGTAAAAACATTCAGTACTTC | CASSLTGGKNIQYF | TRBD2 | once | TRBJ2-4 | TRBV7-8
TGTGCCAGTTCAGGGGGAAACCTACATTCACCCCTCCACTTT | CASSGGNLHSPLHF | TRBD1 | - | TRBJ1-6 | TRBV9
TGTGCCAGCAGCGACTACGGAGATGGAGATACGCAGTATTTT | CASSDYGDGDTQYF | - | - | TRBJ2-3 | TRBV27
TGCGCCAGCAGCCCAGGGGGCTCGAACACTGAAGCTTTCTTT | CASSPGGSNTEAFF | TRBD1 | once | TRBJ1-1 | TRBV4-3
TGCGCCAGCAGCTTGGTAGTTAGCGGGGGCGATGAGCAGTTCTTC | CASSLVVSGGDEQFF | TRBD2 | once | TRBJ2-1 | TRBV5-1
TGTGCCAGCAGCTTAGCGGAAGGACAGGGCGTCAACTATGGCTACACCTTC | CASSLAEGQGVNYGYTF | TRBD1 | - | TRBJ1-2 | TRBV7-8
TGTGCCAGCAGCTGGAGGGACGGTAGGAACACTGAAGCTTTCTTT | CASSWRDGRNTEAFF | - | - | TRBJ1-1 | TRBV11-2
TGTGCCAGCTCACAACAGAAGAGAAACACTGAAGCTTTCTTT | CASSQQKRNTEAFF | - | once | TRBJ1-1 | TRBV18
TGTGCCAGCAGTGAAGACTATCAAGAGACCCAGTACTTC | CASSEDYQETQYF | - | - | TRBJ2-5 | TRBV2
TGTGCCAGCAGCGGGGGGACGGGTACAGATACGCAGTATTTT | CASSGGTGTDTQYF | - | - | TRBJ2-3 | TRBV5-4
TGCGCCAGCAGCCAAGATCCCCCGGGACTAGCGGGAGGGACCCAGTACTTC | CASSQDPPGLAGGTQYF | TRBD2 | - | TRBJ2-5 | TRBV4-3
TGCAGCGTTGAAGATCTTTCTGGCTACACCTTC | CSVEDLSGYTF | - | - | TRBJ1-2 | TRBV29-1
TGTGCCAGCAGTGAAGCTGTCTGGGACAGGGGGCTGAACGAGCAGTACTTC | CASSEAVWDRGLNEQYF | TRBD1 | - | TRBJ2-7 | TRBV6-1
TGTGCCAGCAGCTTGGGGAGTCCCACAGATACGCAGTATTTT | CASSLGSPTDTQYF | - | - | TRBJ2-3 | TRBV11-2
TGTGCCAGCAGTTCCGCGACTAGCTCTCGGGACGAGCAGTACTTC | CASSSATSSRDEQYF | TRBD2 | once | TRBJ2-7 | TRBV27
TGTGCCAGCAGCTCTACAGGGGGGCCTGACAATGAGCAGTTCTTC | CASSSTGGPDNEQFF | TRBD1 | - | TRBJ2-1 | TRBV7-9
TGTGCCAGCACCCTAACCGGCTACAATGAGCAGTTCTTC | CASTLTGYNEQFF | - | - | TRBJ2-1 | TRBV28
TGTGCCAGCAGCCTAAGGGACATCTCTGAAGCTTTCTTT | CASSLRDISEAFF | - | - | TRBJ1-1 | TRBV6-5
TGTGCCACCAGCAGAGGAGTAGCGGGGGGGCCACAAGAGACCCAGTACTTC | CATSRGVAGGPQETQYF | TRBD2 | - | TRBJ2-5 | TRBV15
TGCGCCAGCAGCCAAGGGGCATCGGGGGAAAACACCGGGGAGCTGTTTTTT | CASSQGASGENTGELFF | - | few | TRBJ2-2 | TRBV4-3
TGTGCCAGCAGCACCGAGGTCTTGACAGATACGCAGTATTTT | CASSTEVLTDTQYF | - | - | TRBJ2-3 | TRBV28
TGTGCCACCAGCAGGCGGCATAGCGGGGTAGAGACCCAGTACTTC | CATSRRHSGVETQYF | TRBD2 | - | TRBJ2-5 | TRBV15
TGTGCCAGCCGCCTGTCGGGGGGCGATGGCTACACCTTC | CASRLSGGDGYTF | - | - | TRBJ1-2 | TRBV5-4
TGTGCCAGTAGTACATGGGCAGTCGGCTACACCTTC | CASSTWAVGYTF | - | - | TRBJ1-2 | TRBV19